The rows below give T cell receptor beta chains drawn from one sample of a study of T cell changes during pregnancy in multiple sclerosis. Sequencing used immunoSEQ multiplex PCR; TCRdb keeps in-frame clones, though not all of them. The sample has 60,000 to 75,000 clones, roughly 92% seen once. Sequenced here: peripheral blood, sampled in the second trimester of pregnancy. The receptor set was obtained from a female donor with multiple sclerosis, enrolled in a pregnancy study. The CDR3 runs from the conserved cysteine through the conserved F or W. Each record gives: D gene, V gene, J gene, clone size, CDR3 protein, CDR3 DNA. The D gene is left open where the match is weak. For some rows the clone size is stated as once, few or many, or as a class when expanded; others skip it.

d_call: .; v_call: TRBV19; j_call: TRBJ1-6; clone_size: .; cdr3_aa: CASRAWSFREYNSPLHF; cdr3_nt: TGTGCCAGTAGGGCATGGAGTTTCAGAGAGTATAATTCACCCCTCCACTTT
d_call: TRBD1; v_call: TRBV18; j_call: TRBJ1-1; clone_size: .; cdr3_aa: CASSPPGQGSRRTEAFF; cdr3_nt: TGTGCCAGCTCACCACCGGGACAGGGCTCGAGGCGCACTGAAGCTTTCTTT
d_call: .; v_call: TRBV2; j_call: TRBJ1-5; clone_size: .; cdr3_aa: CASKNGGDGVSNQPQHF; cdr3_nt: TGTGCCAGCAAGAACGGGGGGGATGGGGTTAGCAATCAGCCCCAGCATTTT
d_call: .; v_call: TRBV5-1; j_call: TRBJ1-1; clone_size: .; cdr3_aa: CASSLRQDYTEAFF; cdr3_nt: TGCGCCAGCAGCTTGAGGCAGGACTACACTGAAGCTTTCTTT
d_call: .; v_call: TRBV5-4; j_call: TRBJ2-5; clone_size: .; cdr3_aa: CASSPDWLETQYF; cdr3_nt: TGTGCCAGCAGCCCCGACTGGCTAGAGACCCAGTACTTC
d_call: .; v_call: TRBV5-1; j_call: TRBJ2-5; clone_size: .; cdr3_aa: CASSFTGSETQYF; cdr3_nt: TGCGCCAGCAGCTTTACAGGGTCAGAGACCCAGTACTTC
d_call: TRBD2; v_call: TRBV2; j_call: TRBJ2-3; clone_size: .; cdr3_aa: CASTLLLAGTQYF; cdr3_nt: TGTGCCAGCACCTTATTACTAGCGGGAACGCAGTATTTT
d_call: .; v_call: TRBV9; j_call: TRBJ1-5; clone_size: .; cdr3_aa: CASSVDGDRNQPQHF; cdr3_nt: TGTGCCAGCAGCGTAGACGGGGATCGGAATCAGCCCCAGCATTTT
d_call: TRBD1; v_call: TRBV28; j_call: TRBJ1-5; clone_size: few; cdr3_aa: CASSGQVGNQPQHF; cdr3_nt: TGTGCCAGCAGTGGACAGGTCGGCAATCAGCCCCAGCATTTT
d_call: .; v_call: TRBV7-2; j_call: TRBJ2-1; clone_size: .; cdr3_aa: CASSEAGTGAYNEQFF; cdr3_nt: TGTGCCAGCAGCGAAGCCGGGACGGGAGCTTACAATGAGCAGTTCTTC
d_call: TRBD1; v_call: TRBV5-1; j_call: TRBJ2-7; clone_size: once; cdr3_aa: CASSTKTGFYEQYF; cdr3_nt: TGCGCCAGCAGCACGAAGACAGGGTTCTACGAGCAGTACTTC
d_call: .; v_call: TRBV12-5; j_call: TRBJ1-6; clone_size: .; cdr3_aa: CASGRGHNSPLHF; cdr3_nt: TGTGCTAGTGGTAGGGGCCATAATTCACCCCTCCACTTT
d_call: TRBD1; v_call: TRBV14; j_call: TRBJ1-2; clone_size: .; cdr3_aa: CASSLQGRHGYTF; cdr3_nt: TGTGCCAGCAGCCTACAGGGGAGGCATGGCTACACCTTC
d_call: TRBD2; v_call: TRBV7-9; j_call: TRBJ2-2; clone_size: .; cdr3_aa: CASSFLAGEYTGELFF; cdr3_nt: TGTGCCAGCAGCTTCTTGGCGGGAGAGTACACCGGGGAGCTGTTTTTT
d_call: TRBD1; v_call: TRBV28; j_call: TRBJ1-1; clone_size: .; cdr3_aa: CASSPPQGVTEAFF; cdr3_nt: TGTGCCAGCAGTCCCCCTCAGGGGGTAACTGAAGCTTTCTTT
d_call: .; v_call: TRBV5-4; j_call: TRBJ2-5; clone_size: .; cdr3_aa: CASGQQETQYF; cdr3_nt: TGTGCCAGCGGACAGCAAGAGACCCAGTACTTC
d_call: TRBD2; v_call: TRBV15; j_call: TRBJ2-2; clone_size: .; cdr3_aa: CATSSAREAGELFF; cdr3_nt: TGTGCCACCAGCAGTGCTCGGGAGGCCGGGGAGCTGTTTTTT
d_call: .; v_call: TRBV2; j_call: TRBJ1-4; clone_size: .; cdr3_aa: CASSPTGLMQKLFF; cdr3_nt: TGTGCCAGCAGCCCTACAGGGTTAATGCAAAAACTGTTTTTT
d_call: .; v_call: TRBV6-5; j_call: TRBJ1-2; clone_size: .; cdr3_aa: CASRSPGVYGYTF; cdr3_nt: TGTGCCAGCAGATCGCCAGGGGTCTATGGCTACACCTTC
d_call: TRBD1; v_call: TRBV19; j_call: TRBJ2-3; clone_size: .; cdr3_aa: CASSEGQSTDTQYF; cdr3_nt: TGTGCCAGTAGTGAGGGACAGAGCACAGATACGCAGTATTTT
d_call: TRBD1; v_call: TRBV19; j_call: TRBJ2-5; clone_size: once; cdr3_aa: CASSRIGTAQETQYF; cdr3_nt: TGTGCCAGTAGCCGCATAGGGACAGCCCAAGAGACCCAGTACTTC
d_call: TRBD2; v_call: TRBV9; j_call: TRBJ2-3; clone_size: .; cdr3_aa: CASSGYSGGAKDTQYF; cdr3_nt: TGTGCCAGCAGCGGATATAGCGGGGGGGCCAAAGATACGCAGTATTTT
d_call: .; v_call: TRBV5-1; j_call: TRBJ1-1; clone_size: .; cdr3_aa: CASSLNSNPNTEAFF; cdr3_nt: TGCGCCAGCAGTTTAAACAGCAACCCGAACACTGAAGCTTTCTTT
d_call: TRBD2; v_call: TRBV14; j_call: TRBJ2-3; clone_size: .; cdr3_aa: CASSQPGLAKDTQYF; cdr3_nt: TGTGCCAGCAGCCAACCGGGACTAGCGAAAGATACGCAGTATTTT
d_call: .; v_call: TRBV7-3; j_call: TRBJ2-5; clone_size: .; cdr3_aa: CASSSILRAGRTETQYF; cdr3_nt: TGTGCCAGCAGCTCGATCCTTAGGGCGGGGAGGACAGAGACCCAGTACTTC
d_call: .; v_call: TRBV10-3; j_call: TRBJ2-5; clone_size: .; cdr3_aa: CAIRPDRQETQYF; cdr3_nt: TGTGCCATCAGACCCGACAGGCAAGAGACCCAGTACTTC
d_call: TRBD1; v_call: TRBV7-6; j_call: TRBJ2-7; clone_size: few; cdr3_aa: CASSLAGQHYEQYF; cdr3_nt: TGTGCCAGCAGCTTAGCGGGACAGCACTACGAGCAGTACTTC
d_call: .; v_call: TRBV6-5; j_call: TRBJ2-5; clone_size: .; cdr3_aa: CASSPSQETQYF; cdr3_nt: TGTGCCAGCAGTCCGTCTCAAGAGACCCAGTACTTC
d_call: .; v_call: TRBV7-2; j_call: TRBJ2-4; clone_size: .; cdr3_aa: CASSLVGGAKNIQYF; cdr3_nt: TGTGCCAGCAGCTTAGTCGGGGGAGCCAAAAACATTCAGTACTTC
d_call: .; v_call: TRBV5-1; j_call: TRBJ2-5; clone_size: .; cdr3_aa: CASSQQETQYF; cdr3_nt: TGCGCCAGCAGCCAACAAGAGACCCAGTACTTC
d_call: .; v_call: TRBV6-5; j_call: TRBJ2-3; clone_size: .; cdr3_aa: CASSYRELNTDTQYF; cdr3_nt: TGTGCCAGCAGTTACCGCGAATTAAACACAGATACGCAGTATTTT
d_call: TRBD1; v_call: TRBV6-1; j_call: TRBJ2-7; clone_size: .; cdr3_aa: CASLRYRDRPYEQYF; cdr3_nt: TGTGCCAGCCTGAGATACCGGGACAGGCCCTACGAGCAGTACTTC
d_call: TRBD2; v_call: TRBV27; j_call: TRBJ2-3; clone_size: .; cdr3_aa: CASSPSAGESTDTQYF; cdr3_nt: TGTGCCAGCAGCCCATCGGCGGGGGAGAGCACAGATACGCAGTATTTT
d_call: .; v_call: TRBV6-1; j_call: TRBJ2-7; clone_size: .; cdr3_aa: CASSEAVGMAGLILEQYF; cdr3_nt: TGTGCCAGCAGTGAAGCTGTGGGGATGGCAGGGTTGATACTCGAGCAGTACTTC
d_call: TRBD2; v_call: TRBV6-4; j_call: TRBJ2-1; clone_size: few; cdr3_aa: CASSDSTSGSNEQFF; cdr3_nt: TGTGCCAGCAGTGACTCGACTAGCGGGAGCAATGAGCAGTTCTTC
d_call: TRBD2; v_call: TRBV27; j_call: TRBJ2-7; clone_size: .; cdr3_aa: CASRAGSGGYEQYF; cdr3_nt: TGTGCCAGCAGAGCGGGTAGCGGGGGGTACGAGCAGTACTTC
d_call: .; v_call: TRBV4-1; j_call: TRBJ1-2; clone_size: .; cdr3_aa: CASSQDLPRAYGYTF; cdr3_nt: TGCGCCAGCAGCCAAGATCTCCCCAGGGCCTATGGCTACACCTTC